These T cell receptor beta chains were read from a single sample in a study of T cells in Graves' hyperthyroidism and ophthalmopathy. TCRdb re-analysed the multiplex PCR reads in MiXCR, keeping a single row per CDR3 protein. The sample yields about 98,000 distinct CDR3 sequences, roughly 40% seen once. The sequenced sample was peripheral blood or thyroid tissue (not recorded which). The receptors derive from a woman in her thirties with Graves' hyperthyroidism. Each CDR3 is given with its conserved first and last residue. Each record gives: CDR3 DNA, CDR3 protein, J gene, clone size, V gene, D gene. D genes are given only for firm matches. Clone sizes are given selectively: once, few, many, or a class where the clone is expanded.

CDR3nt: TGTGCCAGCTCAACCCTCAGAGACAGAGAAGCTTTCTTT; CDR3aa: CASSTLRDREAFF; j_gene: TRBJ1-1; abundance: many; v_gene: TRBV18; d_gene: -
CDR3nt: TGCAGTGCTAGGCGGGCAGTACCCTGCGAGCAGTACTTC; CDR3aa: CSARRAVPCEQYF; j_gene: TRBJ2-7; abundance: -; v_gene: TRBV20-1; d_gene: -
CDR3nt: TGTGCCAGCACACCAGACGGAGGCTACACCTTC; CDR3aa: CASTPDGGYTF; j_gene: TRBJ1-2; abundance: -; v_gene: TRBV2; d_gene: -
CDR3nt: TGTGCCAGCAGGGCAGAGGGTACGCAGTATTTT; CDR3aa: CASRAEGTQYF; j_gene: TRBJ2-3; abundance: -; v_gene: TRBV10-3; d_gene: -
CDR3nt: TGCAGTGCTAGTCCCGAGACAGGTGCCTACTACGAGCAGTACTTC; CDR3aa: CSASPETGAYYEQYF; j_gene: TRBJ2-7; abundance: -; v_gene: TRBV20-1; d_gene: -
CDR3nt: TGTGCCAGCAGTGAACCCGCAGATATGAACACTGAAGCTTTCTTT; CDR3aa: CASSEPADMNTEAFF; j_gene: TRBJ1-1; abundance: -; v_gene: TRBV6-1; d_gene: -
CDR3nt: TGTGCCATCACCGACAGCTCCTATAATTCACCCCTCCACTTT; CDR3aa: CAITDSSYNSPLHF; j_gene: TRBJ1-6; abundance: -; v_gene: TRBV10-3; d_gene: -
CDR3nt: TGTGCCATCAGTGAGACGGAACCTGGAAACACCATATATTTT; CDR3aa: CAISETEPGNTIYF; j_gene: TRBJ1-3; abundance: -; v_gene: TRBV10-3; d_gene: -
CDR3nt: TGTGCCACCGCCGTTGGGACAGGGGGTTCATCCTACGAGCAGTACTTC; CDR3aa: CATAVGTGGSSYEQYF; j_gene: TRBJ2-7; abundance: -; v_gene: TRBV15; d_gene: TRBD1
CDR3nt: TGTGCCAGTAGTATCCTCGGACTAGCTCCCGAGCAGTACTTC; CDR3aa: CASSILGLAPEQYF; j_gene: TRBJ2-7; abundance: many; v_gene: TRBV19; d_gene: TRBD2
CDR3nt: TGTGCCAGCAGAAAAGGGGCAGGGCCCCAAGAGACCCAGTACTTC; CDR3aa: CASRKGAGPQETQYF; j_gene: TRBJ2-5; abundance: few; v_gene: TRBV7-9; d_gene: -
CDR3nt: TGTGCCAGCGGGGGTGCGGCGTATAATTCACCCCTCCACTTT; CDR3aa: CASGGAAYNSPLHF; j_gene: TRBJ1-6; abundance: many; v_gene: TRBV9; d_gene: -
CDR3nt: TGTGCCAGCAGTCTCGGAACTAGCGGGATAACAGATACGCAGTATTTT; CDR3aa: CASSLGTSGITDTQYF; j_gene: TRBJ2-3; abundance: many; v_gene: TRBV2; d_gene: TRBD2
CDR3nt: TGCGCCAGCAGTGATGGGGGTACCGATGAAAAACTGTTTTTT; CDR3aa: CASSDGGTDEKLFF; j_gene: TRBJ1-4; abundance: -; v_gene: TRBV10-2; d_gene: -
CDR3nt: TGTGCCAGCAGTTTATCTCTCGGCAGGGGGACGCAGTATTTT; CDR3aa: CASSLSLGRGTQYF; j_gene: TRBJ2-3; abundance: -; v_gene: TRBV7-9; d_gene: TRBD1
CDR3nt: TGTGCCAGCATTCAGGGGTTAGGCAATCAGCCCCAGCATTTT; CDR3aa: CASIQGLGNQPQHF; j_gene: TRBJ1-5; abundance: -; v_gene: TRBV2; d_gene: -
CDR3nt: TGTGCCAGTAGTACAAGAGAAAACGCGCAGTACTTC; CDR3aa: CASSTRENAQYF; j_gene: TRBJ2-7; abundance: many; v_gene: TRBV19; d_gene: -
CDR3nt: TGTGCCAGCAGTTCCGAAACCGGGACAGGGGTGTTAGGGGGCTACACCTTC; CDR3aa: CASSSETGTGVLGGYTF; j_gene: TRBJ1-2; abundance: few; v_gene: TRBV2; d_gene: TRBD1
CDR3nt: TGTGCCAGCAGCGCCCAGAGTAGGGGACATCAGCCCCAGCATTTT; CDR3aa: CASSAQSRGHQPQHF; j_gene: TRBJ1-5; abundance: -; v_gene: TRBV9; d_gene: -
CDR3nt: TGTGCCAGCACCCGGGATGCCACTGAAGCTTTC; CDR3aa: CASTRDATEAF; j_gene: TRBJ2-6; abundance: -; v_gene: TRBV7-9; d_gene: -
CDR3nt: TGTGCCACCAGTGATTGCTTAACAGTGAAAAATTATAGCAATCAGCCCCAGCATTTT; CDR3aa: CATSDCLTVKNYSNQPQHF; j_gene: TRBJ1-5; abundance: -; v_gene: TRBV24-1; d_gene: -
CDR3nt: TGCAGTGCTAGAGCGGGATTGGCGGACGGGAGCTATGGCGAGCAGTACTTC; CDR3aa: CSARAGLADGSYGEQYF; j_gene: TRBJ2-7; abundance: -; v_gene: TRBV20-1; d_gene: -
CDR3nt: TGTGCCAGCAGTCGTAGCCAAGAGACCCAGTACTTC; CDR3aa: CASSRSQETQYF; j_gene: TRBJ2-5; abundance: many; v_gene: TRBV2; d_gene: -
CDR3nt: TGCGCCAGCAGCTTCGGGGGCGCTTTTAATGAAAAACTGTTTTTT; CDR3aa: CASSFGGAFNEKLFF; j_gene: TRBJ1-4; abundance: many; v_gene: TRBV5-1; d_gene: -
CDR3nt: TGTGCCAGCAGAGATGTCAACAGGGGGCATAATGAAAAACTGTTTTTT; CDR3aa: CASRDVNRGHNEKLFF; j_gene: TRBJ1-4; abundance: many; v_gene: TRBV6-5; d_gene: TRBD1
CDR3nt: TGCGCCAGCAGCCTAAGACAGGGGCACCCCGGGAGAGAGACCCAGTACTTC; CDR3aa: CASSLRQGHPGRETQYF; j_gene: TRBJ2-5; abundance: many; v_gene: TRBV5-1; d_gene: TRBD1